Shown below are 29 T cell receptor beta chains from a single sample sequenced in a study of beta chain features in type 1 diabetes. Expressed TCRB transcripts got sequenced, as all isolated RNA was reverse transcribed. Clones were read by immunoSEQ multiplex PCR, and TCRdb kept only the in-frame ones, dropping some. Here the sample spans about 370,000 clones, over 13% being singletons. The sequencing input was naive CD4+ T cells from blood. Source of these receptors: a woman aged 18-29 years in good health.

Only a few counts were recorded for this clone. This rearrangement joins TRBV5-4 to TRBJ1-2; 9 nucleotides line up with TRBD1. The junction had 6 bases not matched to a gene; V was cut back by 0 bases and J by 6 bases. Germline V gives CDR1 SGHNT, CDR2 YYREEE (reference sequence). The CDR3 is 15 amino acids. CDR3 protein: CASSLVQGARNGYTF. The CDR3 nucleotides are TGTGCCAGCAGCTTGGTACAGGGGGCGCGGAATGGCTACACCTTC.

The CDR3 DNA reads as TGTGCCAGCAGTTACGGGTCTAGCGGGAGGTACGAGCAGTACTTC. Amino acids: CASSYGSSGRYEQYF. The J gene is TRBJ2-7, the V gene TRBV6-5; TRBD2 aligns across 11 bases. The CDR3 totals 15 residues. J was trimmed by 4 bases and V by 2 bases; bases with no gene match: 4. Germline-derived CDR1 and CDR2 are MNHEY and SVGAGI.

The chain recombines TRBV4-1 with TRBJ2-5; 7 bases match TRBD1. CDR3 length equals 15 residues. Germline trimming cut 4 bases from V and 3 bases from J; bases unmatched to any gene: 8. Germline CDR1 reads MGHRA; CDR2 reads YSYEKL. CDR3 amino acids: CASSRTGQAEETQYF. Written as DNA, the CDR3 is TGCGCCAGCAGCCGAACAGGACAGGCAGAAGAGACCCAGTACTTC.

This clone was seen only a few times. This CDR3 reads CASSLSARTQYF. DNA of the CDR3: TGTGCCAGCAGTTTATCAGCTAGAACGCAGTATTTT. This chain connects TRBV28 to TRBJ2-3, with unresolved D. The CDR3 length is 12 residues. Deletions cut 1 base from V and 9 bases from J, with 8 bases between. Germline assignment: CDR1 MDHEN and CDR2 SYDVKM.

The chain carries TRBV29-1 and TRBJ2-3, with D perhaps TRBD1 (6 bases). From germline, CDR1 is SQVTM and CDR2 ANQGSEA. Trimming took off 3 bases at V and 10 bases at J, with 17 bases between the two ends. The CDR3 loop spans 13 amino acids. CDR3 sequence: CSVDVSGTSAQYF. The DNA of the CDR3 is TGCAGCGTTGATGTGTCCGGGACATCCGCGCAGTATTTT.

This clone was observed a handful of times. The chain carries TRBV7-9 and TRBJ1-5, with D possibly being TRBD1 (5 bases). This CDR3 spans 15 amino acids. Germline CDR1 SEHNR, CDR2 FQNEAQ (reference sequence). V was shortened by 4 bases and J by 6 bases, with 16 bases between the two germline ends. CDR3 coding DNA: TGTGCCAGCAGCTACGATTCAGGGAGGGGTCAGCCCCAGCATTTT. The encoded protein is CASSYDSGRGQPQHF.

This clone turned up a few times. V usage is TRBV7-6 and J usage is TRBJ2-7; weak D call: TRBD2 (6 bases). Germline values: CDR1 SGHVS, CDR2 FNYEAQ. The V gene lost 5 bases and the J gene lost 4 bases, with 18 bases spanning the gap. The CDR3 runs to 15 residues. This chain's CDR3 is CASSPPRAGSYEQYF. The CDR3 DNA sequence: TGTGCCAGCAGCCCCCCCCGGGCCGGGAGTTACGAGCAGTACTTC.

The rearrangement links TRBV7-2 to TRBJ1-3; 10 bases agree with TRBD1. V shed 8 bases, J shed 4 bases, and the junction held 5 bases outside the gene matches. The CDR3 loop spans 14 amino acids. The germline V gene encodes CDR1 SGHTA and CDR2 FQGNSA. The CDR3 coding sequence is TGTGCCAGCGGAGACAGGGGGCAAGGAAACACCATATATTTT. This sequence encodes CASGDRGQGNTIYF.

The rearrangement links TRBV4-2 to TRBJ2-6; 10 bases align to TRBD2. V trimming: 1 base; J trimming: 3 bases; junction bases outside the gene matches: 3. Looked up from germline, CDR1 is LGHNA and CDR2 is YNFKEQ. The length of the CDR3 is 17 residues. This chain's CDR3 is CASSQGSGRVGANVLTF. For the CDR3, the DNA is TGTGCCAGCAGCCAAGGGAGCGGGAGGGTTGGGGCCAACGTCCTGACTTTC.

The chain is built from TRBV28 and TRBJ2-3, with D uncertain. Trimming took off 5 bases at V and 6 bases at J, with 6 bases between the two ends. The CDR3 covers 11 residues. Per germline, CDR1 MDHEN and CDR2 SYDVKM. The CDR3 here is CASSRGDTQYF. CDR3 nucleotides: TGTGCCAGCAGTAGAGGCGATACGCAGTATTTT.

This chain links TRBV5-1 with TRBJ2-2; 7 bases fit TRBD1. Germline assignment: CDR1 SGHRS and CDR2 YFSETQ. The junction had 4 bases not matched to a gene; V was cut back by 4 bases and J by 1 base. This CDR3 region has 15 residues. CDR3 sequence (DNA): TGCGCCAGCAGCATGACAGGGCTGAACACCGGGGAGCTGTTTTTT. This codes for CASSMTGLNTGELFF.

This clone was observed a few times. This chain links TRBV16 with TRBJ1-4; TRBD1 is a possible D gene (5 bases). Looked up from germline, CDR1 is KGHSY and CDR2 is FQNENV. This CDR3 spans 14 amino acids. Trimming pared 3 bases from V and 3 bases from J, leaving 8 bases between. The CDR3 DNA reads TGTGCCAGCAGCCAGCGGGGGTCTAATGAAAAACTGTTTTTT. As protein: CASSQRGSNEKLFF.

The gene calls are TRBV30 and TRBJ1-5, with TRBD1 matching over 9 bases. With 2 bases clipped from V and 2 bases from J, the junction kept 4 bases outside the gene matches. Germline CDR1 and CDR2: GTSNPN and SVGIG (reference sequence). This CDR3 spans 15 amino acids. CDR3 nucleotides: TGTGCCTGGAGTAAGCGGGACAGGGGCAATCAGCCCCAGCATTTT. It specifies CAWSKRDRGNQPQHF.

There are a few counts of this clone. The chain carries TRBV28 and TRBJ2-7, with a weak D call TRBD2 (6 bases). V was cut by 5 bases and J by 4 bases, with 18 bases left in between. The CDR3 loop spans 15 amino acids. Germline V gives CDR1 MDHEN, CDR2 SYDVKM. CDR3: CASSSPSATKYEQYF. As DNA, the CDR3 is TGTGCCAGCAGTAGCCCTAGCGCAACGAAATACGAGCAGTACTTC.

This chain connects TRBV28 to TRBJ1-1; D is uncertain. The ends were cut back, 8 bases at V and 3 bases at J, with 13 bases in the middle. The CDR3 extends over 13 amino acids. Germline assignment: CDR1 MDHEN and CDR2 SYDVKM. CDR3 bases: TGTGCCAGCTTGGCCAGACTGCACACTGAAGCTTTCTTT. Translation: CASLARLHTEAFF.

This clone was detected a few times. The V gene is TRBV5-5, the J gene TRBJ2-1; D possibly corresponds to TRBD2 (5 bases). The ends were cut back, 4 bases at V and 2 bases at J, with 13 bases in the middle. The CDR3 runs to 15 residues. CDR1 is SGHKS and CDR2 is YYEKEE in the germline V gene (reference sequence). In DNA form, the CDR3 reads TGTGCCAGCAGCCGGTGGGGAGAGGCCTACAATGAGCAGTTCTTC. As protein: CASSRWGEAYNEQFF. The complete variable domain, with remaining parts taken from reference TRBV5-5 and TRBJ2-1, reads DAGVTQSPTHLIKTRGQQVTLRCSPISGHKSVSWYQQVLGQGPQFIFQYYEKEERGRGNFPDRFSARQFPNYSSELNVNALLLGDSALYLCASSRWGEAYNEQFFGPGTRLTVL.

This clone was counted a few times. The V gene is TRBV7-3, the J gene TRBJ1-2, with D possibly matching TRBD1 (5 bases). Trimming took 5 bases from V and 3 from J, leaving 10 bases between them. The germline CDR1 and CDR2 sequences are SGHTA and FQGTGA. This CDR3 has 13 residues. The CDR3 nucleotides are TGTGCCAGCAGCCCCTCACAGGACTATGGCTACACCTTC. Translation: CASSPSQDYGYTF.

This clone was detected a few times. The chain has TRBV30 and TRBJ2-7, with 7 positions matching TRBD2. CDR1 and CDR2 (germline): GTSNPN, SVGIG (reference sequence). The CDR3 sequence is 15 residues long. V was pared by 3 bases and J by 5 bases, with 13 bases of the junction left unmatched. The CDR3: CAWRRDYISKDEQYF. For the CDR3, the DNA is TGTGCCTGGAGGAGGGACTACATATCCAAAGACGAGCAGTACTTC.

V usage is TRBV4-1 and J usage is TRBJ1-5; no clear D gene. This CDR3 contains 14 residues. The V gene lost 1 base and the J gene lost 6 bases, with 10 bases spanning the gap. Per the germline V gene, CDR1 is MGHRA and CDR2 is YSYEKL. DNA of the CDR3: TGCGCCAGCAGCCAAGGCGGATCCAGTCAGCCCCAGCATTTT. Translating gives CASSQGGSSQPQHF.

This clone turned up a few times. The rearrangement links TRBV11-2 to TRBJ2-3; D is ambiguous. The CDR3 totals 14 residues. Germline V gene data show CDR1 as SGHAT and CDR2 as FQNNGV. V lost 8 bases, J lost 0 bases, and 12 bases lay in between. The CDR3, as DNA: TGTGCCAGCTGCCGTGGGCCTAGCACAGATACGCAGTATTTT. Protein sequence: CASCRGPSTDTQYF.

The table lists this clone with a few counts. V is TRBV5-4 and J is TRBJ2-3; TRBD2 is a possible D gene (6 bases). This CDR3 is 15 amino acids long. The V gene lost 5 bases and the J gene lost 6 bases, with 19 bases spanning the gap. The V gene's germline CDR1 is SGHNT and CDR2 YYREEE (reference sequence). CDR3 bases: TGTGCCAGCAGTGATGAGCGGCGGGGCGGGGATACGCAGTATTTT. Protein sequence: CASSDERRGGDTQYF.

This clone was seen more than once but under ten times. V gene TRBV28 combines with J gene TRBJ2-6; D is perhaps TRBD2 (6 bases). This CDR3 has 16 amino acids. Germline V gene lookup returns CDR1 MDHEN and CDR2 SYDVKM. V lost 3 bases and J lost 2, with 11 bases in between. CDR3 nucleotide sequence: TGTGCCAGCAGTTTGAGGAGGGGCGCTGGGGCCAACGTCCTGACTTTC. Its protein product is CASSLRRGAGANVLTF.

This clone has just a few counts. The V and J genes are TRBV7-2 and TRBJ2-5, with a weak D call TRBD1 (5 bases). With 4 bases removed from V and 8 bases from J, the gap between germline ends came to 23 bases. The CDR3 loop spans 16 amino acids. CDR1 is SGHTA, CDR2 FQGNSA, per germline. CDR3 in amino acids: CASSWVKWTDKRTQYF. CDR3 sequence (DNA): TGTGCCAGCAGCTGGGTAAAATGGACGGACAAGAGAACCCAGTACTTC.

This clone was counted between two and nine times. The V and J genes are TRBV9 and TRBJ2-1, with 10 bases aligning to TRBD2. Unmatched junction bases numbered 6, after V lost 4 bases and J lost 5 bases. The CDR3 length is 15 residues. Germline-derived CDR1 and CDR2 are SGDLS and YYNGEE. The CDR3 bases are TGTGCCAGCAGCCTTGCTAGCGGGAGCCACAATGAGCAGTTCTTC. Translating it yields CASSLASGSHNEQFF.

The sample holds a few counts of this clone. The rearrangement uses TRBV11-1 and TRBJ2-2; D might be TRBD1 (5 bases). Germline-derived CDR1 and CDR2 are SGHAT and FQDESV (reference sequence). V was pared by 1 base and J by 2 bases, with 11 bases between. The CDR3 loop spans 16 amino acids. The CDR3 reads CASSLGVGRNTGELFF. As DNA, the CDR3 is TGTGCCAGCAGCTTAGGCGTGGGGCGCAACACCGGGGAGCTGTTTTTT.

This chain uses TRBV7-9 with TRBJ2-1, with 8 nucleotides matching TRBD2. The ends lost 6 bases at V and 8 bases at J; junction bases unmatched: 12. Germline-derived CDR1 and CDR2 are SEHNR and FQNEAQ (reference sequence). This CDR3 is 15 amino acids long. The CDR3 DNA follows: TGTGCCAGCAGACTAAAACAGACTAGCGTTGATGAGCAGTTCTTC. This encodes CASRLKQTSVDEQFF. The whole variable domain, remainder taken from reference TRBV7-9 and TRBJ2-1, is DTGVSQNPRHKITKRGQNVTFRCDPISEHNRLYWYRQTLGQGPEFLTYFQNEAQLEKSRLLSDRFSAERPKGSFSTLEIQRTEQGDSAMYLCASRLKQTSVDEQFFGPGTRLTVL.

The V gene is TRBV28, the J gene TRBJ2-3; TRBD2 is a possible D gene (5 bases). The V end was cut by 6 bases, the J end by 2 bases, with 12 bases between. The germline V gene encodes CDR1 MDHEN and CDR2 SYDVKM. The CDR3 spans 14 residues. CDR3 protein: CASRSGGPTDTQYF. CDR3 coding DNA: TGTGCCAGCAGGTCGGGCGGGCCCACAGATACGCAGTATTTT. The entire variable domain, with the rest obtained from reference TRBV28 and TRBJ2-3, is as follows: DVKVTQSSRYLVKRTGEKVFLECVQDMDHENMFWYRQDPGLGLRLIYFSYDVKMKEKGDIPEGYSVSREKKERFSLILESASTNQTSMYLCASRSGGPTDTQYFGPGTRLTVL.

This clone was counted between two and nine times. The rearrangement joins TRBV28 to TRBJ2-1, with 16 bases matching TRBD2. The CDR3 totals 15 residues. V was clipped by 4 bases and J by 9 bases; unmatched bases: 3. Looked up from germline, CDR1 is MDHEN and CDR2 is SYDVKM. This CDR3 reads CASSSGLAGGPEQFF. CDR3 in DNA: TGTGCCAGCAGTTCGGGACTAGCGGGAGGGCCTGAGCAGTTCTTC.

There are a few counts of this clone. The CDR3 is CASSSRDNSYEQYF. As DNA, the CDR3 is TGTGCCAGCAGCTCCCGGGACAACTCCTACGAGCAGTACTTC. The rearrangement links TRBV5-4 to TRBJ2-7; perhaps TRBD1 as D (6 bases). CDR1 is SGHNT, CDR2 YYREEE, per germline (reference sequence). V was clipped by 3 bases and J by 0 bases, with 10 bases between them. The CDR3 is 14 residues long.